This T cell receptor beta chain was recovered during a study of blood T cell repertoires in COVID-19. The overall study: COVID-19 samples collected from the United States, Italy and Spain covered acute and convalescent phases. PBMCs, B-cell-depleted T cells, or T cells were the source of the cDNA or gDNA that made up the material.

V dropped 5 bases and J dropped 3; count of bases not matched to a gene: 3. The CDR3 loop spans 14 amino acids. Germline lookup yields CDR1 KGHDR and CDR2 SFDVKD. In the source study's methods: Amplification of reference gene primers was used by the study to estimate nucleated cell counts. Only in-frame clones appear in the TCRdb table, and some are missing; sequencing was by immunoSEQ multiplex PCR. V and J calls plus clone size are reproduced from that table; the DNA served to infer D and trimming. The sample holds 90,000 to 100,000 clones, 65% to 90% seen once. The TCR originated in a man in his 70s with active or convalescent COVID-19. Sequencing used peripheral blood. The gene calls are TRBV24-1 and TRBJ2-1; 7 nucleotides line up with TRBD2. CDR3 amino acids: CATSGAGSYNEQFF. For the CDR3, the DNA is TGTGCCACCAGTGGAGCGGGGAGCTACAATGAGCAGTTCTTC.